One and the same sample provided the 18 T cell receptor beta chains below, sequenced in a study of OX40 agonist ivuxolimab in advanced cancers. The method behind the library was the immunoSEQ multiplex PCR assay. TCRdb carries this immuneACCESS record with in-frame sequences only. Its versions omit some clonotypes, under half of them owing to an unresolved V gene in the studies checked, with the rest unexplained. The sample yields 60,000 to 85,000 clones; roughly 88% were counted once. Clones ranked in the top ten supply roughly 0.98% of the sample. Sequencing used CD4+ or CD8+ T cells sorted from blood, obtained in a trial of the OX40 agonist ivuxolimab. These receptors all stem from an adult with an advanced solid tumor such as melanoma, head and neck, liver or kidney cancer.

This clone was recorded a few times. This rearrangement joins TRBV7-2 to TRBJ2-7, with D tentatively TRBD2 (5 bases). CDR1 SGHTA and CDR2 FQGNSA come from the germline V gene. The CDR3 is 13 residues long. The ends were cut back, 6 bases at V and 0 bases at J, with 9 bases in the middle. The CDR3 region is CASRAGGSYEQYF. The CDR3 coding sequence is TGTGCCAGCAGGGCGGGCGGCTCCTACGAGCAGTACTTC.

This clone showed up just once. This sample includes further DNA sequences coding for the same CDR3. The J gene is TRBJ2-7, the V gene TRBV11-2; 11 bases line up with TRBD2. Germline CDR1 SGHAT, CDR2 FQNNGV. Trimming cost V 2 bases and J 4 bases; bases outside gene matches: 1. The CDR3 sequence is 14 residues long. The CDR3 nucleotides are TGTGCCAGCAGCTTACTAGCGGGAGGTTACGAGCAGTACTTC. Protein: CASSLLAGGYEQYF.

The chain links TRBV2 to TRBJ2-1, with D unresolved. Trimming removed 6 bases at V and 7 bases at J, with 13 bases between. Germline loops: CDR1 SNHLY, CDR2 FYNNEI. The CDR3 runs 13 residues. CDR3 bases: TGTGCCAGCAGGATAGGGTTGGGTAATGAGCAGTTCTTC. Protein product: CASRIGLGNEQFF.

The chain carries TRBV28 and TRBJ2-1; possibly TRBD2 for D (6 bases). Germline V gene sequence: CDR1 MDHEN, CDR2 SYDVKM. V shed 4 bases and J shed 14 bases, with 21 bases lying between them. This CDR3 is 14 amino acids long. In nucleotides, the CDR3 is TGTGCCAGCAGTTGGACCCGTTCCGGGAGTCAGAAGTTCTTC. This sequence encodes CASSWTRSGSQKFF.

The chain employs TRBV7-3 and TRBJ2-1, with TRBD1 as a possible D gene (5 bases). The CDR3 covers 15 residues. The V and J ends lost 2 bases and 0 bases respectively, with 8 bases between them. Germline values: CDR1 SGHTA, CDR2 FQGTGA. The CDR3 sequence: CASSLDRGSYNEQFF. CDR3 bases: TGTGCCAGCAGCTTAGACAGAGGCTCCTACAATGAGCAGTTCTTC.

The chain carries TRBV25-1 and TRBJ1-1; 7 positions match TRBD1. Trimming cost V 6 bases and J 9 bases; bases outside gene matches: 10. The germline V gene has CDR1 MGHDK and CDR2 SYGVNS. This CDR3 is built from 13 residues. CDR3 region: CASSRDSWTKAFF. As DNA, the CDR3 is TGTGCCAGCAGCCGGGACAGTTGGACCAAAGCTTTCTTT. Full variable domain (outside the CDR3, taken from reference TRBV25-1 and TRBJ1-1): EADIYQTPRYLVIGTGKKITLECSQTMGHDKMYWYQQDPGMELHLIHYSYGVNSTEKGDLSSESTVSRIRTEHFPLTLESARPSHTSQYLCASSRDSWTKAFFGQGTRLTVV.

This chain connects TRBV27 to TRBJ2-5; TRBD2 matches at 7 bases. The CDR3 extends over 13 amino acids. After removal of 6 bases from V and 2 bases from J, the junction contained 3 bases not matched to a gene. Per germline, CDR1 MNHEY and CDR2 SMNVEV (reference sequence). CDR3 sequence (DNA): TGTGCCAGCAGGCCAGCGGGGCAAGAGACCCAGTACTTC. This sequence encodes CASRPAGQETQYF.

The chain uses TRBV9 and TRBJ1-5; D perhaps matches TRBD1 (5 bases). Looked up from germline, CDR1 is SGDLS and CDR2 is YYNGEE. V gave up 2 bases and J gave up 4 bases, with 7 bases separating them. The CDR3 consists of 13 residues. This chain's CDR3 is CASSVGPNQPQHF. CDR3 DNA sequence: TGTGCCAGCAGCGTGGGACCAAATCAGCCCCAGCATTTT.

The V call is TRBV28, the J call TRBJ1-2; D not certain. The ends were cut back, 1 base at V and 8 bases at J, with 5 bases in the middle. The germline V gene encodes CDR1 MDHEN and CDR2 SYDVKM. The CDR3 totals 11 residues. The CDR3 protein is CASSLLRGYTF. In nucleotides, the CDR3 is TGTGCCAGCAGTTTATTGAGGGGCTACACCTTC.

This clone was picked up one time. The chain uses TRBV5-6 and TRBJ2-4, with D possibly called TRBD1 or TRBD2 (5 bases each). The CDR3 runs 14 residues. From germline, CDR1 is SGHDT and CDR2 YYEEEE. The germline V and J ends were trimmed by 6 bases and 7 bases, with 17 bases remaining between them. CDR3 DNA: TGTGCCAGCACCATCGACAGACGGAGGAACATTCAGTACTTC. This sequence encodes CASTIDRRRNIQYF.

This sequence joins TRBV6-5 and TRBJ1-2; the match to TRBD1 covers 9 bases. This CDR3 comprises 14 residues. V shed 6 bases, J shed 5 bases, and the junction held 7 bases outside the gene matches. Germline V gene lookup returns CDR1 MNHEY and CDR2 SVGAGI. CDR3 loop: CASSLRDREYGYTF. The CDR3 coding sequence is TGTGCCAGCAGCCTTAGGGACAGGGAATATGGCTACACCTTC.

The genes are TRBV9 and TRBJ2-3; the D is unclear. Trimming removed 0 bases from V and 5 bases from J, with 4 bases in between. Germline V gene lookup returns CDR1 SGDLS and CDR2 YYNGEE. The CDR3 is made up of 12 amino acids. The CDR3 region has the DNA TGTGCCAGCAGCGTAGGTGTAGATACGCAGTATTTT. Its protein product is CASSVGVDTQYF.

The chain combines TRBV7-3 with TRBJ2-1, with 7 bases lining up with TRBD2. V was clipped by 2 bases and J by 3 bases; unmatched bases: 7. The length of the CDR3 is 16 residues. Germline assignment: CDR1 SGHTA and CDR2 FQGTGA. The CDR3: CASSLGGAGVYNEQFF. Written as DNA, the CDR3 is TGTGCCAGCAGCTTAGGTGGCGCGGGAGTCTACAATGAGCAGTTCTTC.

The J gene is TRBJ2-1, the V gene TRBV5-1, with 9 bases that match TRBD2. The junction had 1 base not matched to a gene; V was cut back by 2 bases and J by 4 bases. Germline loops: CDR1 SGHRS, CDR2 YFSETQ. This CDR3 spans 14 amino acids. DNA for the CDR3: TGCGCCAGCAGCTTTCTAGCGGGGTACAATGAGCAGTTCTTC. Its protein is CASSFLAGYNEQFF.

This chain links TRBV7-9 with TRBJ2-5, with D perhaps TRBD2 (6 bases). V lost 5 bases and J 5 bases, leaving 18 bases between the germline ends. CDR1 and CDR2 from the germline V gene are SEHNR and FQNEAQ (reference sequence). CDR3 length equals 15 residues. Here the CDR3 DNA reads TGTGCCAGCAGCGTTCGTTCGGGGGTCGGGGAGACCCAGTACTTC. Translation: CASSVRSGVGETQYF.

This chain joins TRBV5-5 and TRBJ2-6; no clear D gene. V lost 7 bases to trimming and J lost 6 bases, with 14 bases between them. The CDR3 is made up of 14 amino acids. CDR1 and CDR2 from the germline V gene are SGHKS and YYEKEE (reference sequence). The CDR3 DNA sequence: TGTGCCAGCGAGAGGAGAGTCCAGGCCAACGTCCTGACTTTC. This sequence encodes CASERRVQANVLTF.

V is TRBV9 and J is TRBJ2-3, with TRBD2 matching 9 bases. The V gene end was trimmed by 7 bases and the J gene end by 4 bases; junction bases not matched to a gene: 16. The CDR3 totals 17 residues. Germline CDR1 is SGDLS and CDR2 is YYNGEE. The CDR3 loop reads CASGIGGRAIFADTQYF. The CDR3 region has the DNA TGTGCCAGCGGAATTGGCGGGAGGGCCATCTTCGCAGATACGCAGTATTTT.

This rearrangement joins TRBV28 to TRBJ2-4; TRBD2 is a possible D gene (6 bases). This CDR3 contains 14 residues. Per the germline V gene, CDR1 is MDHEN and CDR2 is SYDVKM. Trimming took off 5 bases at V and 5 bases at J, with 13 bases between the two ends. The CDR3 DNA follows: TGTGCCAGCAGTGTCCGGGACTGGGAAAACATTCAGTACTTC. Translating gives CASSVRDWENIQYF.